These 11 T cell receptor beta chains were all obtained from the same sample, sequenced in a study of tumor-infiltrating lymphocytes in oesophageal squamous cell carcinoma. TCRdb re-derived calls from the PCR reads in MiXCR, one entry per CDR3 protein. Among over 10,000 distinct CDR3 sequences listed, roughly 58% were seen once. Sequencing was performed on esophageal tumor tissue. These receptors were taken from a female donor with esophageal squamous cell carcinoma.

Relative to its sample, this clonotype is medium-sized. This chain links TRBV12-3 or TRBV12-4 with TRBJ2-3; a weak D match, TRBD2 (5 bases). The CDR3 has 14 residues. V was clipped by 1 base and J by 4 bases, with 9 bases between them. The CDR3 spells CASSLGGGPDTQYF. In DNA, the CDR3 is TGTGCCAGCAGTTTAGGAGGAGGACCAGATACGCAGTATTTT.

This clonotype was counted once. J is TRBJ2-7 and V is TRBV7-8; D gene uncertain. The CDR3 covers 13 residues. The V gene lost 1 base and the J gene lost 6 bases, with 10 bases spanning the gap. Germline values: CDR1 SGHVS, CDR2 FQNEAQ. CDR3 nucleotides: TGTGCCAGCAGCTTAGAAAGGTCGGGCGAGCAGTACTTC. Its protein is CASSLERSGEQYF.

The V call is TRBV7-2, the J call TRBJ1-6; D remains unclear. This CDR3 contains 15 residues. V was pared by 2 bases and J by 0 bases, with 5 bases between. Germline CDR1 SGHTA, CDR2 FQGNSA. CDR3 region: CASSLLSSYNSPLHF. The CDR3 DNA sequence: TGTGCCAGCAGCTTACTAAGCTCCTATAATTCACCCCTCCACTTT.

The gene calls are TRBV28 and TRBJ2-5; D uncertain. The DNA end is a closer match to TRBJ2-7, so the J assignment may be wrong. The germline V gene has CDR1 MDHEN and CDR2 SYDVKM. The CDR3 covers 14 residues. The CDR3 DNA is TGTGCCAGCACCCTTGGGTACCTGACCTACGAGCAGTACTTC. Its protein product is CASTLGYLTYEQYF.

This rearrangement joins TRBV7-3 to TRBJ2-7; a weak D match, TRBD2 (6 bases). The CDR3 consists of 14 residues. Germline V gene lookup returns CDR1 SGHTA and CDR2 FQGTGA. The V and J ends lost 5 bases and 7 bases respectively, with 18 bases between them. The CDR3 reads CASSADYFGNEQYF. As DNA, the CDR3 is TGTGCCAGCAGCGCGGACTATTTCGGCAATGAGCAGTACTTC.

The chain carries TRBV7-2 and TRBJ2-1; D might be TRBD1 or TRBD2, each matching 6 bases. Germline CDR1 SGHTA, CDR2 FQGNSA. V was cut by 5 bases and J by 7 bases, with 15 bases left in between. The CDR3 is made up of 14 amino acids. The CDR3 loop is CASSLRQEGNEQFF. CDR3 DNA sequence: TGTGCCAGCAGCCTCCGACAGGAGGGGAATGAGCAGTTCTTC.

V and J are TRBV7-2 and TRBJ2-7; 10 bases line up with TRBD2. The J call is uncertain, as TRBJ2-1 better fits the DNA end. This CDR3 is 13 amino acids long. Germline CDR1 is SGHTA and CDR2 is FQGNSA. The CDR3 DNA is TGTGCCAGCAGGGCTAGCGGGAGCAATGAGCAGTTCTTC. Residues: CASRASGSNEQFF.

In regard to this clonotype: A read error may be the cause here, since a much bigger clone is one base away. The V gene is TRBV5-5, the J gene TRBJ2-1; D is perhaps TRBD2 (5 bases). Trimming took 1 base from V and 10 from J, leaving 12 bases between them. This CDR3 has 13 amino acids. Germline CDR1 reads SGHKS; CDR2 reads YYEKEE (reference sequence). CDR3 coding DNA: TGTGCCAGCAGCTTGCCTCCCGACTACGAGCAGTTCTTC. As protein: CASSLPPDYEQFF.

This clonotype was counted only a few times. The rearrangement uses TRBV7-2 and TRBJ2-4; D gene ambiguous. The tail of the sequence fits TRBJ2-5 better, so the J call may be wrong. The V gene's germline CDR1 is SGHTA and CDR2 FQGNSA. CDR3 length: 13 amino acids. CDR3 in amino acids: CASSFAVQETQYF. CDR3 coding DNA: TGTGCCAGCAGCTTCGCGGTACAAGAGACCCAGTACTTC.

Of note for this clonotype: A single base separates this from a much larger clone, so it may be a read error. The chain uses TRBV7-2 and TRBJ2-4; D perhaps matches TRBD2 (5 bases). The J call may not be correct, given that the DNA end is closer to TRBJ2-1. This CDR3 is 13 amino acids long. Germline CDR1 is SGHTA and CDR2 is FQGNSA. The chain's CDR3 is CASSPTRAYEQFF. CDR3 bases: TGTGCCAGCAGCCCAACGAGGGCCTACGAGCAGTTCTTC.

A note on this clonotype: A read error may explain this, as a much larger clone is one base away. The rearrangement uses TRBV10-2 and TRBJ2-1; maybe TRBD2 (5 bases). The J call may be wrong; the DNA end is better matched by TRBJ2-5. CDR3 length equals 14 residues. CDR1 is WSHSY, CDR2 SAAADI, per germline. The CDR3: CASSEIGRVETQYF. CDR3 nucleotides: TGCGCCAGCAGTGAGATTGGGAGAGTGGAGACCCAGTACTTC.